This T cell receptor beta chain was sequenced for a study of control samples from healthy donors and cancer patients. Measured with immunoSEQ multiplex PCR; TCRdb has only the in-frame clones, and not every one. In the table there are some 99,000 clones, around 88% of which are singletons. The CDR3 totals 14 residues. Germline-derived CDR1 and CDR2 are MNHNY and SVGAGI (reference sequence). Between the trimmed V and J ends, which lost 5 bases and 8 bases, there was a span of 16 bases. Sample: blood. The source of this sequence is a woman aged 50 to 60 in good health. The genes are TRBV6-6 and TRBJ2-1, with a tentative D call TRBD1 (6 bases). CDR3 amino acids: CASSQPGHSDEQFF. CDR3 DNA sequence: TGTGCCAGCAGTCAGCCGGGACACTCGGATGAGCAGTTCTTC.